This entry lists 29 T cell receptor beta chains sequenced from one sample in a study of T-cell memory formation after mild COVID-19. Using its own MiXCR run on the 5' RACE reads, TCRdb lists one record per CDR3 protein. This repertoire shows 190,000 or so distinct CDR3 sequences, about 21% found once; its top ten account for roughly 24%. What was sequenced was PBMCs or a T cell subset sorted from them (not recorded which). These receptors were taken from an adult woman who had mild COVID-19 (a few samples of this study predate the infection). Cell type and time point are not known.

V and J are TRBV7-6 and TRBJ1-5; no definite D call. CDR1 SGHVS and CDR2 FNYEAQ come from the germline V gene. V was clipped by 1 base and J by 6 bases, with 13 bases between them. The CDR3 runs 15 residues. This CDR3 reads CASSLGGSGSQPQHF. CDR3 coding DNA: TGTGCCAGCAGCTTAGGCGGCTCAGGTTCTCAGCCCCAGCATTTT.

The sample holds a few counts of this clonotype. The chain joins TRBV12-3 or TRBV12-4 to TRBJ1-1; D is possibly TRBD1 (5 bases). Trimming shortened V by 3 bases and J by 1 base, and 9 bases separated the two germline ends. The CDR3 loop spans 14 amino acids. Here the CDR3 DNA reads TGTGCCAGCAGTTTCGGCAGGGAGAACACTGAAGCTTTCTTT. Amino acid sequence: CASSFGRENTEAFF.

The V and J genes are TRBV12-3 or TRBV12-4 and TRBJ2-3, with D hard to call. Trimming stripped 11 bases from V and 2 bases from J, with 20 bases between. CDR3 size: 15 residues. The CDR3 DNA is TGTGCCGTACTAAGGAGAGGCCAGACCACAGATACGCAGTATTTT. It yields the protein CAVLRRGQTTDTQYF.

The chain uses TRBV12-3 or TRBV12-4 and TRBJ1-5; the D gene is possibly TRBD1 (6 bases). V lost 4 bases, J lost 4 bases, and 23 bases lay in between. This CDR3 contains 18 residues. CDR3 DNA: TGTGCCAGCAGTTCAAGCCTACCCAGGGGCCCGGGGAATCAGCCCCAGCATTTT. The encoded protein is CASSSSLPRGPGNQPQHF.

This clonotype was recorded a few times. The chain links TRBV5-5 to TRBJ2-7; 12 nucleotides line up with TRBD1. V shed 4 bases, J shed 6 bases, and the junction held 5 bases outside the gene matches. Germline CDR1 SGHKS, CDR2 YYEKEE (reference sequence). This CDR3 is 14 amino acids long. The CDR3 DNA reads TGTGCCAGCAGCCCCGGGACAGGGGGCCTCGAGCAGTACTTC. The encoded protein is CASSPGTGGLEQYF. Full variable domain (rest looked up from reference TRBV5-5 and TRBJ2-7): DAGVTQSPTHLIKTRGQQVTLRCSPISGHKSVSWYQQVLGQGPQFIFQYYEKEERGRGNFPDRFSARQFPNYSSELNVNALLLGDSALYLCASSPGTGGLEQYFGPGTRLTVT.

The chain couples TRBV5-1 to TRBJ2-7; 11 bases align to TRBD2. The V and J ends lost 0 bases and 4 bases, in that order; junction bases with no gene match: 9. The germline V gene has CDR1 SGHRS and CDR2 YFSETQ. The CDR3 is made up of 17 amino acids. The CDR3 region is CASSLAHTSGGEYEQYF. As DNA, the CDR3 is TGCGCCAGCAGCTTGGCCCACACTAGCGGGGGAGAATACGAGCAGTACTTC.

V and J are TRBV15 and TRBJ2-7; D might be TRBD2 (6 bases). The germline V and J ends were trimmed by 3 bases and 4 bases, with 10 bases remaining between them. The CDR3 contains 13 residues. CDR1 is LNHNV, CDR2 YYDKDF, per germline (reference sequence). DNA for the CDR3: TGTGCCACCAGCAGGGCAGGGAGGTACGAGCAGTACTTC. This sequence encodes CATSRAGRYEQYF.

The chain couples TRBV4-1 to TRBJ2-2, with 13 bases fitting TRBD2. The germline CDR1 and CDR2 sequences are MGHRA and YSYEKL. V lost 3 bases to trimming and J lost 8 bases; unmatched junction nucleotides: 15. CDR3 length: 19 residues. CDR3 in amino acids: CASSHPATSGGAEGGELFF. DNA of the CDR3: TGCGCCAGCAGCCATCCCGCCACTAGCGGGGGGGCCGAGGGAGGGGAGCTGTTTTTT.

The chain has TRBV12-3 or TRBV12-4 and TRBJ2-1; a weak D match, TRBD2 (6 bases). The length of the CDR3 is 15 residues. V was pared by 2 bases and J by 0 bases, with 8 bases between. The CDR3 DNA sequence: TGTGCCAGCAGTTTATTCGGGAGCTCCTACAATGAGCAGTTCTTC. Translation: CASSLFGSSYNEQFF.

This sequence joins TRBV15 and TRBJ2-2; TRBD1 is a possible D gene (6 bases). The CDR3 extends over 16 amino acids. V was cut by 5 bases and J by 1 base, with 14 bases left in between. The germline CDR1 and CDR2 sequences are LNHNV and YYDKDF (reference sequence). The CDR3 nucleotides read TGTGCCACCAGCGAACAGGGCGCTCTGAACACCGGGGAGCTGTTTTTT. Amino acids: CATSEQGALNTGELFF.

This clonotype was seen a handful of times. This chain uses TRBV9 with TRBJ2-1; 14 bases match TRBD2. Trimming cost V 3 bases and J 5 bases; bases outside gene matches: 1. The CDR3 is 15 amino acids. CDR1 is SGDLS and CDR2 is YYNGEE in the germline V gene. The CDR3 sequence is CASSEGLAGDNEQFF. The CDR3 DNA follows: TGTGCCAGCAGCGAGGGACTAGCGGGGGACAATGAGCAGTTCTTC.

This rearrangement joins TRBV7-8 to TRBJ1-4; D remains unclear. CDR1 SGHVS and CDR2 FQNEAQ come from the germline V gene. Trimming shortened V by 6 bases and J by 5 bases, and 7 bases separated the two germline ends. There are 12 residues in the CDR3. The CDR3 is CASSVGNEKLFF. Written as DNA, the CDR3 is TGTGCCAGCAGTGTCGGGAATGAAAAACTGTTTTTT.

This chain links TRBV7-3 with TRBJ2-2, with no clear D. The CDR3 runs 12 residues. The V end lost 8 bases, the J end lost 6 bases, and 10 bases lay between the germline ends. In germline, CDR1 is SGHTA, CDR2 FQGTGA. The CDR3 loop reads CASGWASGELFF. DNA of the CDR3: TGTGCCAGCGGGTGGGCGTCCGGGGAGCTGTTTTTT.

J is TRBJ2-7 and V is TRBV9; D gene uncertain. Germline V lookup: CDR1 SGDLS, CDR2 YYNGEE. Trimming took 4 bases from V and 4 from J, leaving 12 bases between them. CDR3 length equals 13 residues. Written as DNA, the CDR3 is TGTGCCAGCAGCCCCCGGACCGAGTACGAGCAGTACTTC. Its translation is CASSPRTEYEQYF.

This clonotype was seen more than once but under ten times. The chain combines TRBV15 with TRBJ2-1; D tentatively reads TRBD1 or TRBD2 (6 bases each). V was trimmed by 4 bases and J by 5 bases, leaving 15 bases between them. CDR1 and CDR2 from the germline V gene are LNHNV and YYDKDF (reference sequence). The CDR3 totals 15 residues. The CDR3 nucleotides are TGTGCCACCAGCAAAGGGGGGCAGGGCCACAATGAGCAGTTCTTC. Translated, it gives CATSKGGQGHNEQFF. The variable domain in full, completed from reference TRBV15 and TRBJ2-1, reads DAMVIQNPRYQVTQFGKPVTLSCSQTLNHNVMYWYQQKSSQAPKLLFHYYDKDFNNEADTPDNFQSRRPNTSFCFLDIRSPGLGDTAMYLCATSKGGQGHNEQFFGPGTRLTVL.

The sample holds a few counts of this clonotype. This sequence joins TRBV7-2 and TRBJ2-7, with 7 bases that match TRBD1. This CDR3 is 13 amino acids long. Trimming removed 3 bases from V and 3 bases from J; junction bases left unmatched: 2. Germline V CDR1 and CDR2: SGHTA, FQGNSA. The CDR3 nucleotides read TGTGCCAGCAGCTTCCAGGGGGTCTACGAGCAGTACTTC. Translated, it gives CASSFQGVYEQYF.

V usage is TRBV5-1 and J usage is TRBJ2-7; D remains ambiguous. This CDR3 comprises 14 residues. Germline-derived CDR1 and CDR2 are SGHRS and YFSETQ. V was pared by 0 bases and J by 2 bases, with 9 bases between. The CDR3 is CASSLGKGPYEQYF. The CDR3 DNA sequence: TGCGCCAGCAGCTTGGGTAAGGGTCCCTACGAGCAGTACTTC.

The CDR3 DNA sequence: TGTGCCAGCAGTGAGAGGATAGCGGGGAATGAGCAGTTCTTC. Protein sequence: CASSERIAGNEQFF. The gene calls are TRBV2 and TRBJ2-1; 8 bases agree with TRBD2. The V segment lost 3 bases and the J segment 7 bases; nucleotides outside the gene matches: 5. There are 14 residues in the CDR3. Germline lookup yields CDR1 SNHLY and CDR2 FYNNEI.

This clonotype was counted many times. The rearrangement links TRBV7-2 to TRBJ2-1; 10 bases are a match to TRBD2. The CDR3 covers 17 residues. The ends lost 1 base at V and 4 bases at J; junction bases unmatched: 7. Germline CDR1 reads SGHTA; CDR2 reads FQGNSA. CDR3 sequence: CASSLVGSGGLYNEQFF. CDR3 DNA: TGTGCCAGCAGCTTAGTAGGTAGCGGGGGGCTTTACAATGAGCAGTTCTTC.

This clonotype was counted between two and nine times. The chain employs TRBV4-1 and TRBJ2-3; TRBD2 is a possible D gene (6 bases). Trimming removed 0 bases at V and 6 bases at J, with 16 bases between. Germline lookup yields CDR1 MGHRA and CDR2 YSYEKL. The CDR3 totals 16 residues. The CDR3 bases are TGCGCCAGCAGCCAAGATGACGGCGGGGAATGGGATACGCAGTATTTT. It translates to CASSQDDGGEWDTQYF.

The V gene is TRBV7-8, the J gene TRBJ1-2; 8 bases match TRBD1. The CDR3 covers 16 residues. Looked up from germline, CDR1 is SGHVS and CDR2 is FQNEAQ. J gave up 6 bases and V 0 bases, and 9 bases lay outside the gene matches. The DNA of the CDR3 is TGTGCCAGCAGCTTAGCCAGACAGGGGATAAAGGATGGCTACACCTTC. Encoded protein: CASSLARQGIKDGYTF.

This clonotype was seen many times. The rearrangement uses TRBV12-3 or TRBV12-4 and TRBJ2-7, with D possibly being TRBD2 (6 bases). Trimming took 5 bases from V and 3 from J, leaving 11 bases between them. The CDR3 is made up of 13 amino acids. DNA of the CDR3: TGTGCCAGCAGTCTTACGGACTACTACGAGCAGTACTTC. This encodes CASSLTDYYEQYF.

This rearrangement joins TRBV24-1 to TRBJ2-1; 10 bases fit TRBD1. The CDR3 totals 16 residues. The V and J ends lost 4 bases and 5 bases, in that order; junction bases with no gene match: 7. CDR1 is KGHDR, CDR2 SFDVKD, per germline. The DNA of the CDR3 is TGTGCCACCAGTGAGTCCGGGACAGGGGTCAACAATGAGCAGTTCTTC. The encoded protein is CATSESGTGVNNEQFF.

The chain couples TRBV6-5 to TRBJ2-3; 13 nucleotides line up with TRBD2. J was trimmed by 6 bases and V by 2 bases; bases with no gene match: 5. CDR1 is MNHEY, CDR2 SVGAGI, per germline. This CDR3 spans 16 amino acids. The CDR3 region is CASSYGGLAGSDTQYF. Written as DNA, the CDR3 is TGTGCCAGCAGTTACGGGGGACTAGCGGGAAGTGATACGCAGTATTTT.

This chain connects TRBV13 to TRBJ2-7; 12 bases map to TRBD2. The ends lost 5 bases at V and 2 bases at J; junction bases unmatched: 7. Germline CDR1 PRHDT, CDR2 FYEKMQ (reference sequence). CDR3 size: 16 residues. CDR3 bases: TGTGCCAGCAGCCACCTAGCGGGGGGGCTTCCCTACGAGCAGTACTTC. It codes for CASSHLAGGLPYEQYF.

The sample holds a few counts of this clonotype. V and J are TRBV5-1 and TRBJ1-1; D ambiguous. Trimming cost V 2 bases and J 7 bases, with 9 bases left between them. CDR1 is SGHRS, CDR2 YFSETQ, per germline. The CDR3 is made up of 12 amino acids. CDR3 sequence reads: CASSFEAGEAFF. The CDR3 DNA is TGCGCCAGCAGCTTCGAGGCGGGTGAAGCTTTCTTT.

This clonotype was detected only a few times. In DNA form, the CDR3 reads TGTGCCAGCAGCCCACGGCCGGCCGGGGAGCTGTTTTTT. This codes for CASSPRPAGELFF. J is TRBJ2-2 and V is TRBV7-9, with D unclear. Trimming stripped 5 bases from V and 6 bases from J, with 10 bases between. CDR1 and CDR2 from the germline V gene are SEHNR and FQNEAQ (reference sequence). The CDR3 sequence is 13 residues long. The entire variable domain, with the rest obtained from reference TRBV7-9 and TRBJ2-2, is as follows: DTGVSQNPRHKITKRGQNVTFRCDPISEHNRLYWYRQTLGQGPEFLTYFQNEAQLEKSRLLSDRFSAERPKGSFSTLEIQRTEQGDSAMYLCASSPRPAGELFFGEGSRLTVL.

This clonotype was seen repeatedly, ten times or more. The chain joins TRBV7-8 to TRBJ1-6; TRBD1 matches 7 bases. The CDR3 loop spans 16 amino acids. Germline assignment: CDR1 SGHVS and CDR2 FQNEAQ. Unmatched junction bases numbered 7, after V lost 5 bases and J lost 3 bases. The CDR3, as DNA: TGTGCCAGCAGCCGGGACAGAGACCTCTATAATTCACCCCTCCACTTT. Its translation: CASSRDRDLYNSPLHF. The full variable domain, in which reference TRBV7-8 and TRBJ1-6 provide the parts outside the CDR3, is GAGVSQSPRYKVAKRGQDVALRCDPISGHVSLFWYQQALGQGPEFLTYFQNEAQLDKSGLPSDRFFAERPEGSVSTLKIQRTQQEDSAVYLCASSRDRDLYNSPLHFGNGTRLTVT.

The chain joins TRBV4-1 to TRBJ1-6, with 9 nucleotides matching TRBD1. This CDR3 is built from 17 residues. V shed 0 bases and J 10 bases; nucleotides not matched to a gene: 10. CDR1 and CDR2 (germline): MGHRA, YSYEKL. CDR3 in amino acids: CASSQDLGTGSDSPLHF. The CDR3 coding sequence is TGCGCCAGCAGCCAAGATTTAGGGACAGGGTCGGACTCACCCCTCCACTTT.